What follows are 3 T cell receptor beta chains derived from one specimen sequenced in a study of T cell repertoires in cytomegalovirus infection. TCRdb recomputed calls from the reads with MiXCR, one row per CDR3 protein. The repertoire includes roughly 640,000 distinct CDR3 sequences, approximately 24% of them detected once, and 8% sits in the top ten. The sample consisted of CD8+ T cells from PBMCs. Every receptor here comes from a human donor in good health (CMV status not recorded). Some clones in this sample may be carry-over from other donors' samples.

This clonotype was counted at least ten times. J is TRBJ2-2 and V is TRBV7-6; possibly TRBD1 for D (5 bases). The V end lost 6 bases, the J end lost 9 bases, and 11 bases lay between the germline ends. Germline CDR1 SGHVS, CDR2 FNYEAQ. The CDR3 consists of 12 residues. The CDR3 loop is CASSAGYRELFF. CDR3 DNA: TGTGCCAGCAGTGCAGGGTACAGGGAGCTGTTTTTT.

This clonotype came up a few times. The rearrangement links TRBV2 to TRBJ2-5; 10 bases are a match to TRBD2. The CDR3 is made up of 15 amino acids. The germline V gene has CDR1 SNHLY and CDR2 FYNNEI. The V segment lost 3 bases and the J segment 0 bases; nucleotides outside the gene matches: 1. The CDR3 protein is CASSDGLADQETQYF. The CDR3 DNA is TGTGCCAGCAGTGACGGACTAGCGGACCAAGAGACCCAGTACTTC.

This clonotype was recorded a few times. The chain has TRBV23-1 and TRBJ2-2; the match to TRBD2 covers 7 bases. TRBV23-1 is noted as an ORF with a role that remains uncertain. V dropped 3 bases and J dropped 0; count of bases not matched to a gene: 4. CDR3 length equals 16 residues. The CDR3 spells CASSQREGTNTGELFF. In DNA, the CDR3 is TGCGCCAGCAGTCAGAGGGAGGGGACGAACACCGGGGAGCTGTTTTTT.